Described below is a single T cell receptor beta chain sequence and its context. This specimen comes from a study of glioma-infiltrating T cells after dendritic cell vaccination. Study-wide context: Patients received three intradermal dendritic cell vaccine injections at biweekly intervals.

As to time point: after dendritic cell vaccination, including at tumor progression/relapse. Isocitrate dehydrogenase mutation was absent in all glioblastoma patients. The method was immunoSEQ multiplex PCR; TCRdb's version includes in-frame clones alone and lacks a portion of them. The sample consists of approximately 50,000 clones, approximately 91% of them appearing once. The CDR3 has 14 residues. The J segment lost 2 bases and the V segment lost 6 bases, leaving 6 bases of the junction unmatched. Germline V gene sequence: CDR1 SNHLY, CDR2 FYNNEI. This material consisted of blood, taken after dendritic cell vaccination. This chain uses TRBV2 with TRBJ2-5; TRBD2 matches 7 bases. The source is a human donor with glioblastoma. This CDR3 reads CASSRDYTQETQYF. The CDR3 DNA sequence: TGTGCCAGCAGCAGGGACTACACGCAAGAGACCCAGTACTTC.